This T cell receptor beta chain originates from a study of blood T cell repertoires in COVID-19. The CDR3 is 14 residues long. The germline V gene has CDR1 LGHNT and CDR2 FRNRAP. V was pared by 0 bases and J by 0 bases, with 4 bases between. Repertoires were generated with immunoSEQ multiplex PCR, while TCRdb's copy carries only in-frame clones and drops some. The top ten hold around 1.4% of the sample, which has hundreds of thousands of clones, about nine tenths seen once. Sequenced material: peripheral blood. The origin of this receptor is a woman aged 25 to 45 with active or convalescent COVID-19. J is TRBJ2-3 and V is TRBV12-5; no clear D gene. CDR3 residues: CASGLVSSTDTQYF. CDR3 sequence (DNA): TGTGCTAGTGGTTTGGTATCTAGCACAGATACGCAGTATTTT.